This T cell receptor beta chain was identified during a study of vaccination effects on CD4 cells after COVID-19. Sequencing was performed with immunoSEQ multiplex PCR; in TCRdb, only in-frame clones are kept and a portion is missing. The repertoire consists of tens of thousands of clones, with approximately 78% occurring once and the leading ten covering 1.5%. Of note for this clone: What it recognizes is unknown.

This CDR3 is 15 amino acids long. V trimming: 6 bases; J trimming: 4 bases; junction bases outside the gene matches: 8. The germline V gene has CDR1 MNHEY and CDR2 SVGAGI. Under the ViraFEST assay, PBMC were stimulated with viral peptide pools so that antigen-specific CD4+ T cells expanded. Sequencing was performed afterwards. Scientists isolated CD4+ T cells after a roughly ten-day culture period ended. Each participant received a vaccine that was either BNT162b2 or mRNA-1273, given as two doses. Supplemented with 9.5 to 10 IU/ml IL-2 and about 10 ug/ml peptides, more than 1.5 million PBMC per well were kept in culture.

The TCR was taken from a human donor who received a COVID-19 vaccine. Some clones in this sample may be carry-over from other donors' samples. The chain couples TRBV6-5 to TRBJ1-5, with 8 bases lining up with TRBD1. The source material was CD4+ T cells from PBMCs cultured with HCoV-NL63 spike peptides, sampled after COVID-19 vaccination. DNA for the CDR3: TGTGCCAGCAGCAGCACGGGACAGGAGAATCAGCCCCAGCATTTT. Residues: CASSSTGQENQPQHF.